Shown below are 25 T cell receptor beta chains from a single sample sequenced in a study of T cells in Graves' hyperthyroidism and ophthalmopathy. TCR beta CDR3 sequences were amplified from RNA transcripts. TCR CDR3 underwent first-round RT-PCR with the HTBI primer set. TCRdb processed the multiplex PCR reads anew with MiXCR; each CDR3 protein has one entry. Among some 650,000 distinct CDR3 sequences, approximately 15% were seen once, and the ten largest hold roughly 3.3%. The sequenced sample consisted of blood. Source of these receptors: a woman between 40 and 50 years old with Graves' ophthalmopathy.

In this sample, this clonotype turned up a few times. V and J are TRBV20-1 and TRBJ1-2; no reliable D call. The V and J ends lost 6 bases and 3 bases respectively, with 17 bases between them. Germline CDR1 and CDR2: DFQATT and SNEGSKA (reference sequence). The CDR3 spans 14 residues. CDR3 nucleotide sequence: TGCAGTGCGCGGAAGGGCACAGATTACTATGGCTACACCTTC. Its translation: CSARKGTDYYGYTF.

There are a few counts of this clonotype. The CDR3 protein is CASSLGMRSPLHF. The DNA of the CDR3 is TGTGCCAGCAGTTTGGGCATGAGGTCACCCCTCCACTTT. The chain couples TRBV27 to TRBJ1-6, with D unclear. The CDR3 spans 13 residues. V was shortened by 3 bases and J by 10 bases, with 10 bases between the two germline ends. Germline CDR1 MNHEY, CDR2 SMNVEV (reference sequence).

This clonotype was seen ten or more times. V and J are TRBV3-1 and TRBJ2-1; D might be TRBD1 or TRBD2, each matching 5 bases. The V end lost 3 bases, the J end lost 6 bases, and 15 bases lay between the germline ends. Germline V gene data show CDR1 as LGHDT and CDR2 as YNNKEL (reference sequence). The CDR3 has 15 amino acids. The CDR3 DNA sequence: TGTGCCAGCAGCCATACGGGGACCCGGGTCAATGAGCAGTTCTTC. Its protein product is CASSHTGTRVNEQFF.

This clonotype was seen many times. The rearrangement links TRBV7-9 to TRBJ1-1, with 8 bases fitting TRBD1. CDR3 size: 13 residues. J was trimmed by 9 bases and V by 1 base; bases with no gene match: 4. The germline gives CDR1 SEHNR, CDR2 FQNEAQ (reference sequence). CDR3 DNA sequence: TGTGCCAGCAGCTTAGAAGGACAGGGACAAGCTTTCTTT. This gives the protein CASSLEGQGQAFF.

This clonotype turned up a few times. CDR3 protein: CASSYLSDGYTF. The DNA for the CDR3 is TGTGCCAGCAGTTATCTGTCTGATGGCTACACCTTC. This chain links TRBV6-5 with TRBJ1-2; no clear D gene. The CDR3 is 12 amino acids. The germline V and J ends were trimmed by 3 bases and 6 bases, with 8 bases remaining between them. Germline CDR1 MNHEY, CDR2 SVGAGI.

This clonotype came up a few times. The chain is built from TRBV7-9 and TRBJ1-2, with D uncertain. Germline V gene sequence: CDR1 SEHNR, CDR2 FQNEAQ (reference sequence). CDR3 size: 14 residues. V lost 8 bases, J lost 5 bases, and 18 bases lay in between. The CDR3 here is CASSGGPREYGYTF. In DNA form, the CDR3 reads TGTGCCAGCTCCGGTGGGCCGAGAGAGTATGGCTACACCTTC. Supplemented by reference TRBV7-9 and TRBJ1-2, the full variable domain reads DTGVSQNPRHKITKRGQNVTFRCDPISEHNRLYWYRQTLGQGPEFLTYFQNEAQLEKSRLLSDRFSAERPKGSFSTLEIQRTEQGDSAMYLCASSGGPREYGYTFGSGTRLTVV.

This clonotype turned up a few times. The V and J genes are TRBV18 and TRBJ2-3; possibly TRBD2 for D (5 bases). Germline V gene data show CDR1 as KGHSH and CDR2 as LQKENI. Trimming removed 3 bases from V and 2 bases from J, with 9 bases in between. The CDR3 is 14 amino acids. The CDR3 sequence is CASSPGVPTDTQYF. The CDR3 region has the DNA TGTGCCAGCTCACCCGGGGTTCCCACAGATACGCAGTATTTT. Full variable domain (outside the CDR3, taken from reference TRBV18 and TRBJ2-3): NAGVMQNPRHLVRRRGQEARLRCSPMKGHSHVYWYRQLPEEGLKFMVYLQKENIIDESGMPKERFSAEFPKEGPSILRIQQVVRGDSAAYFCASSPGVPTDTQYFGPGTRLTVL.

CDR3 nucleotide sequence: TGCAGTGCTAGTCTAGGGGCTAATGAAAAACTGTTTTTT. Translating gives CSASLGANEKLFF. The genes are TRBV20-1 and TRBJ1-4; maybe TRBD1 (5 bases). Germline assignment: CDR1 DFQATT and CDR2 SNEGSKA (reference sequence). The V and J ends lost 3 bases and 3 bases respectively, with 8 bases between them. The CDR3 is made up of 13 amino acids.

There are many counts of this clonotype. The chain is built from TRBV28 and TRBJ1-1; 8 bases are a match to TRBD1. From germline, CDR1 is MDHEN and CDR2 SYDVKM. Germline trimming cut 6 bases from V and 1 base from J; bases unmatched to any gene: 7. The CDR3 totals 15 residues. The CDR3 DNA sequence: TGTGCCAGCAGCCGATCCGGGACAGGGAACACTGAAGCTTTCTTT. This sequence encodes CASSRSGTGNTEAFF.

This clonotype was observed a few times. V and J are TRBV7-9 and TRBJ2-1; 15 bases agree with TRBD2. With 2 bases clipped from V and 10 bases from J, the junction kept 6 bases outside the gene matches. The CDR3 totals 16 residues. Germline lookup yields CDR1 SEHNR and CDR2 FQNEAQ (reference sequence). CDR3 DNA sequence: TGTGCCAGCAGCTTACCCACGGGACTAGCGGGAGGAGAGCAGTTCTTC. This gives the protein CASSLPTGLAGGEQFF.

The chain couples TRBV5-1 to TRBJ2-3; 12 nucleotides match TRBD2. V shed 2 bases, J shed 4 bases, and the junction held 2 bases outside the gene matches. The CDR3 is 15 amino acids. The germline V gene has CDR1 SGHRS and CDR2 YFSETQ. CDR3 sequence: CASSFASGRADTQYF. CDR3 sequence (DNA): TGCGCCAGCAGCTTCGCTAGCGGGAGGGCAGATACGCAGTATTTT.

The CDR3 bases are TGTGCCAGCAGCTTAGAGGGGCTGGCAAGGAAGCAGTTCTTC. It translates to CASSLEGLARKQFF. This chain connects TRBV7-9 to TRBJ2-1, with D possibly being TRBD1 (5 bases). The CDR3 is 14 amino acids. Germline CDR1 and CDR2: SEHNR and FQNEAQ (reference sequence). Trimming pared 1 base from V and 11 bases from J, leaving 15 bases between.

This clonotype was seen at least ten times. J is TRBJ1-1 and V is TRBV12-3 or TRBV12-4; D is unclear. Trimming shortened V by 7 bases and J by 5 bases, and 8 bases separated the two germline ends. The length of the CDR3 is 11 residues. The CDR3 nucleotides are TGTGCCAGCATAAGATCGACTGAAGCTTTCTTT. Its protein is CASIRSTEAFF.

This clonotype was seen only a few times. The chain has TRBV28 and TRBJ2-6; TRBD1 or TRBD2 may be the D gene (5 bases each). The CDR3 is 17 residues long. The ends were cut back, 8 bases at V and 0 bases at J, with 17 bases in the middle. Per the germline V gene, CDR1 is MDHEN and CDR2 is SYDVKM. The CDR3 here is CASGEGRVFSGANVLTF. CDR3 bases: TGTGCCAGCGGTGAGGGGCGGGTTTTCTCTGGGGCCAACGTCCTGACTTTC.

At least ten counts were recorded for this clonotype. The chain couples TRBV28 to TRBJ1-5, with 8 bases aligning to TRBD1. The germline CDR1 and CDR2 sequences are MDHEN and SYDVKM. The ends lost 6 bases at V and 2 bases at J; junction bases unmatched: 6. There are 15 residues in the CDR3. For the CDR3, the DNA is TGTGCCAGCAGCCCAGGGGGCGCCGGCAATCAGCCCCAGCATTTT. It translates to CASSPGGAGNQPQHF.

The chain carries TRBV28 and TRBJ1-5; possibly TRBD1 for D (5 bases). The germline gives CDR1 MDHEN, CDR2 SYDVKM. V lost 5 bases and J 7 bases, leaving 21 bases between the germline ends. This CDR3 region has 16 residues. CDR3 loop: CASSLGARGHVQPQHF. The DNA of the CDR3 is TGTGCCAGCAGTCTAGGGGCACGCGGGCACGTGCAGCCCCAGCATTTT.

As for this clonotype: A much more abundant neighbour one base away suggests this may be a read error. The CDR3 protein is CASSEGGGQFF. The CDR3 DNA is TGTGCCAGCAGTGAAGGGGGGGGGCAGTTCTTC. The chain couples TRBV2 to TRBJ2-1; 7 bases match TRBD2. The length of the CDR3 is 11 residues. Germline CDR1 SNHLY, CDR2 FYNNEI. Unmatched junction bases numbered 0, after V lost 1 base and J lost 12 bases. Full variable domain (outside the CDR3, taken from reference TRBV2 and TRBJ2-1): EPEVTQTPSHQVTQMGQEVILRCVPISNHLYFYWYRQILGQKVEFLVSFYNNEISEKSEIFDDQFSVERPDGSNFTLKIRSTKLEDSAMYFCASSEGGGQFFGPGTRLTVL.

This clonotype appeared a few times. The chain carries TRBV2 and TRBJ2-3, with D unclear. The ends were cut back, 5 bases at V and 4 bases at J, with 22 bases in the middle. Germline V lookup: CDR1 SNHLY, CDR2 FYNNEI. This CDR3 is 17 amino acids long. CDR3 sequence: CASSFMTIGRPADTQYF. As DNA, the CDR3 is TGTGCCAGCAGTTTTATGACGATCGGGCGGCCCGCAGATACGCAGTATTTT.

There are many counts of this clonotype. The chain employs TRBV5-1 and TRBJ1-5; D possibly corresponds to TRBD1 (6 bases). There are 16 residues in the CDR3. The ends were cut back, 1 base at V and 2 bases at J, with 13 bases in the middle. Germline V CDR1 and CDR2: SGHRS, YFSETQ. The CDR3 nucleotides are TGCGCCAGCAGCTTGTCCGGCAGGGGAGGCAATCAGCCCCAGCATTTT. Translation: CASSLSGRGGNQPQHF.

This clonotype was seen ten or more times. The J gene is TRBJ2-7, the V gene TRBV7-9; possible D gene TRBD2, 5 bases. Germline lookup yields CDR1 SEHNR and CDR2 FQNEAQ (reference sequence). The CDR3 is 12 residues long. V was clipped by 5 bases and J by 6 bases, with 11 bases between them. The CDR3 spells CASSIGLFEQYF. CDR3 sequence (DNA): TGTGCCAGCAGCATAGGACTCTTCGAGCAGTACTTC.

The sample holds many counts of this clonotype. The chain links TRBV20-1 to TRBJ2-7; TRBD2 matches at 8 bases. The CDR3 has 14 amino acids. CDR1 is DFQATT, CDR2 SNEGSKA, per germline (reference sequence). V trimming: 6 bases; J trimming: 1 base; junction bases outside the gene matches: 8. The CDR3 nucleotides read TGCAGTGCGTGCACTAGCGGCGGATCCTACGAGCAGTACTTC. This gives the protein CSACTSGGSYEQYF.

The table lists this clonotype with many counts. This sequence joins TRBV20-1 and TRBJ1-2; a weak D match, TRBD1 (6 bases). The CDR3 has 13 amino acids. From germline, CDR1 is DFQATT and CDR2 SNEGSKA (reference sequence). Trimming took off 0 bases at V and 2 bases at J, with 7 bases between the two ends. This CDR3 reads CSAREQGNYGYTF. The CDR3 coding sequence is TGCAGTGCTAGAGAACAGGGCAACTATGGCTACACCTTC.

This clonotype was counted between two and nine times. The rearrangement links TRBV25-1 to TRBJ2-5; D uncertain. The CDR3 spans 17 residues. Germline assignment: CDR1 MGHDK and CDR2 SYGVNS. V was trimmed by 2 bases and J by 4 bases, leaving 20 bases between them. CDR3 DNA sequence: TGTGCCAGCAGTGAAAAGGCAGGCGCCGCCCGCCCAGAGACCCAGTACTTC. Amino acids: CASSEKAGAARPETQYF.

This clonotype has a handful of counts. The chain links TRBV6-5 to TRBJ1-3, with D unresolved. Trimming stripped 2 bases from V and 2 bases from J, with 13 bases between. The CDR3 is 16 amino acids. The V gene's germline CDR1 is MNHEY and CDR2 SVGAGI. Written as DNA, the CDR3 is TGTGCCAGCAGTTACGACTCGGGGAACACTGGAAACACCATATATTTT. This gives the protein CASSYDSGNTGNTIYF.

This clonotype appeared many times. V is TRBV2 and J is TRBJ2-1; 12 nucleotides align to TRBD2. Germline CDR1 and CDR2: SNHLY and FYNNEI. The CDR3 sequence is 17 residues long. V lost 3 bases to trimming and J lost 5 bases; unmatched junction nucleotides: 8. CDR3 coding DNA: TGTGCCAGCAGTGACCCCCTACTAGCGGGAGGTGACAATGAGCAGTTCTTC. It translates to CASSDPLLAGGDNEQFF.